The following is a TCR beta chain sequence with its context. Authors' analysis steps: By means of reference gene primer amplification, nucleated cell counts were estimated. Only in-frame clones appear in the TCRdb table, and some are missing; sequencing was by immunoSEQ multiplex PCR. The V and J calls and clone size were taken over from that table, and D and trimming were inferred from the DNA. The sample shows roughly 430,000 clones, roughly 88% of them seen only once. The V end was cut by 5 bases, the J end by 8 bases, with 22 bases between. The CDR3 runs to 16 residues. Germline CDR1 reads LNHDA; CDR2 reads SQIVND (reference sequence). The data stem from a study of blood T cell repertoires in COVID-19. Participant age was roughly 18 to 89 years, and participants resided in fewer than 25 US areas. Assignments of participants to cohorts depended upon their own reported clinical history.

This chain links TRBV19 with TRBJ2-1, with D possibly being TRBD2 (5 bases). Sample: PBMCs or T cells enriched from blood (not recorded which). This TCR came from a woman aged 40 to 50 with acute COVID-19. As DNA, the CDR3 is TGTGCCAGTAGTTCCCCAATCCGGGGTAGGTATGATGAGCAGTTCTTC. The encoded protein is CASSSPIRGRYDEQFF.